The 16 T cell receptor beta chains below were found in one sample sequenced in a study of CD8 T cells in Susac syndrome. RNA in amounts of 0.5 to 1 ug was reverse transcribed with random hexamers. MiXCR, applied by TCRdb to the immunoSEQ multiplex PCR reads, yields one record per CDR3 protein. Counted here are roughly 100,000 distinct CDR3 sequences, less than 95% occurring once; the ten biggest clones make up over 0.35%. Source material: CD8+ T cells from PBMCs. The receptors were sampled from a human donor with Susac syndrome.

The J gene is TRBJ2-6, the V gene TRBV9; D is possibly TRBD1 (5 bases). V lost 6 bases and J lost 0, with 13 bases in between. This CDR3 region has 16 residues. CDR1 is SGDLS and CDR2 is YYNGEE in the germline V gene. In DNA, the CDR3 is TGTGCCAGCAATACAGGACCGCCCTCTGGGGCCAACGTCCTGACTTTC. Translating gives CASNTGPPSGANVLTF. Full variable domain (rest looked up from reference TRBV9 and TRBJ2-6): DSGVTQTPKHLITATGQRVTLRCSPRSGDLSVYWYQQSLDQGLQFLIQYYNGEERAKGNILERFSAQQFPDLHSELNLSSLELGDSALYFCASNTGPPSGANVLTFGAGSRLTVL.

A single count supports this clonotype. The CDR3 here is CASSFSWGGSSYNEQFF. CDR3 in DNA: TGTGCCAGCAGTTTCAGTTGGGGGGGGAGCTCCTACAATGAGCAGTTCTTC. The chain couples TRBV27 to TRBJ2-1; the match to TRBD2 covers 7 bases. The CDR3 has 17 residues. CDR1 and CDR2 from the germline V gene are MNHEY and SMNVEV (reference sequence). V dropped 3 bases and J dropped 0; count of bases not matched to a gene: 8.

The chain combines TRBV27 with TRBJ1-5; D may be TRBD1 (5 bases). Per germline, CDR1 MNHEY and CDR2 SMNVEV (reference sequence). The CDR3 is 14 amino acids. V was cut by 4 bases and J by 4 bases, with 11 bases left in between. CDR3 sequence: CASSSPGGNQPQHF. For the CDR3, the DNA is TGTGCCAGCAGTTCCCCGGGGGGTAATCAGCCCCAGCATTTT.

The chain joins TRBV3-1 to TRBJ2-3; the D call may be TRBD1 or TRBD2 (5 bases each). V was trimmed by 7 bases and J by 0 bases, leaving 8 bases between them. Germline CDR1 reads LGHDT; CDR2 reads YNNKEL (reference sequence). This CDR3 region has 13 residues. The CDR3 sequence: CASNRDSTDTQYF. The CDR3 DNA is TGTGCCAGCAACCGGGACAGCACAGATACGCAGTATTTT.

V and J are TRBV9 and TRBJ2-5; 7 bases match TRBD2. Germline V gene lookup returns CDR1 SGDLS and CDR2 YYNGEE. CDR3 length equals 14 residues. Trimming cost V 0 bases and J 3 bases; bases outside gene matches: 2. The CDR3 sequence is CASSVEAGKETQYF. The CDR3 DNA sequence: TGTGCCAGCAGCGTAGAAGCGGGGAAAGAGACCCAGTACTTC.

This clonotype has a single count. The genes are TRBV12-3 or TRBV12-4 and TRBJ2-1, with D perhaps TRBD1 or TRBD2 (5 bases each). The CDR3 runs to 13 residues. With 10 bases removed from V and 4 bases from J, the gap between germline ends came to 14 bases. CDR3 coding DNA: TGTGCCACCATGGTGGGGGTATACAATGAGCAGTTCTTC. Translated, it gives CATMVGVYNEQFF.

The CDR3 sequence is CASSMSGGGSEQFF. As DNA, the CDR3 is TGTGCCAGTAGTATGTCCGGGGGGGGCAGTGAGCAGTTCTTC. The chain recombines TRBV19 with TRBJ2-1; TRBD2 matches at 8 bases. V trimming: 3 bases; J trimming: 9 bases; junction bases outside the gene matches: 7. This CDR3 spans 14 amino acids. Germline values: CDR1 LNHDA, CDR2 SQIVND (reference sequence).

V and J are TRBV12-3 or TRBV12-4 and TRBJ2-7; 9 nucleotides align to TRBD1. The CDR3 sequence is 15 residues long. With V trimmed by 6 bases and J by 2 bases, 8 bases remained unmatched. CDR3 coding DNA: TGTGCCAGCAGGGTTACAGGGGGCATACCCTACGAGCAGTACTTC. The encoded protein is CASRVTGGIPYEQYF.

V is TRBV9 and J is TRBJ1-1, with unresolved D. The CDR3 is 12 amino acids. Trimming cost V 1 base and J 5 bases, with 6 bases left between them. Per the germline V gene, CDR1 is SGDLS and CDR2 is YYNGEE. CDR3 region: CASSVFGTEAFF. The CDR3 region has the DNA TGTGCCAGCAGCGTATTTGGGACTGAAGCTTTCTTT. Variable domain in full (rest from reference TRBV9 and TRBJ1-1): DSGVTQTPKHLITATGQRVTLRCSPRSGDLSVYWYQQSLDQGLQFLIQYYNGEERAKGNILERFSAQQFPDLHSELNLSSLELGDSALYFCASSVFGTEAFFGQGTRLTVV.

This clonotype occurred once. The chain combines TRBV9 with TRBJ2-5; TRBD1 matches 7 bases. V shed 3 bases, J shed 5 bases, and the junction held 4 bases outside the gene matches. Germline V gene sequence: CDR1 SGDLS, CDR2 YYNGEE. CDR3 length: 13 residues. CDR3 sequence: CASSADRVETQYF. The CDR3 bases are TGTGCCAGCAGCGCCGACAGGGTTGAGACCCAGTACTTC.

V is TRBV4-3 and J is TRBJ2-5; D not resolved. Trimming took off 1 base at V and 5 bases at J, with 11 bases between the two ends. The germline CDR1 and CDR2 sequences are LGHNA and YSLEER. CDR3 length: 14 amino acids. Here the CDR3 DNA reads TGCGCCAGCAGCCAAGCGGTAGACGGGGAGACCCAGTACTTC. This translates into CASSQAVDGETQYF.

This clonotype showed up just once. The V call is TRBV9, the J call TRBJ2-7; no definite D call. Trimming shortened V by 4 bases and J by 1 base, and 6 bases separated the two germline ends. From germline, CDR1 is SGDLS and CDR2 YYNGEE. The CDR3 has 12 amino acids. CDR3 sequence reads: CASSPPSYEQYF. CDR3 coding DNA: TGTGCCAGCAGCCCCCCATCCTACGAGCAGTACTTC. Full variable domain (rest looked up from reference TRBV9 and TRBJ2-7): DSGVTQTPKHLITATGQRVTLRCSPRSGDLSVYWYQQSLDQGLQFLIQYYNGEERAKGNILERFSAQQFPDLHSELNLSSLELGDSALYFCASSPPSYEQYFGPGTRLTVT.

The chain has TRBV4-1 and TRBJ1-1, with 8 positions matching TRBD1. V dropped 0 bases and J dropped 6; count of bases not matched to a gene: 3. CDR3 length: 14 amino acids. Per the germline V gene, CDR1 is MGHRA and CDR2 is YSYEKL. CDR3 loop: CASSQETGVSEAFF. CDR3 nucleotides: TGCGCCAGCAGCCAAGAGACAGGGGTTTCTGAAGCTTTCTTT.

The gene calls are TRBV7-9 and TRBJ2-5, with no clear D. Per the germline V gene, CDR1 is SEHNR and CDR2 is FQNEAQ (reference sequence). V dropped 1 base and J dropped 5 bases, with 8 bases sitting between them. The CDR3 is 13 amino acids. The CDR3 DNA follows: TGTGCCAGCAGCTTAGGAAGTCGGGAGACCCAGTACTTC. Translation gives CASSLGSRETQYF.

V usage is TRBV27 and J usage is TRBJ2-1; 7 positions match TRBD1. CDR1 is MNHEY, CDR2 SMNVEV, per germline (reference sequence). V lost 0 bases and J lost 8; bases outside the gene matches: 7. The CDR3 is 15 amino acids. CDR3 region: CASSLSATGWDEQFF. DNA of the CDR3: TGTGCCAGCAGTTTATCGGCGACAGGGTGGGATGAGCAGTTCTTC.

V is TRBV19 and J is TRBJ2-4; D is perhaps TRBD2 (5 bases). The CDR3 is 14 amino acids. Germline V gene lookup returns CDR1 LNHDA and CDR2 SQIVND (reference sequence). The ends were cut back, 3 bases at V and 8 bases at J, with 14 bases in the middle. The CDR3 region has the DNA TGTGCCAGTAGTATGGGGATATCGAGGGACATTCAGTACTTC. This gives the protein CASSMGISRDIQYF.